The clone carrying this TCR beta chain has a single count. Its antigen is unidentified. The CDR3 length is 16 residues. V lost 1 base and J lost 3, with 13 bases in between. CDR1 LNHDA and CDR2 SQIVND come from the germline V gene (reference sequence). This specimen comes from a study of neoadjuvant anti-PD-1 for oral cavity cancer. Study-level findings and limits: Only a few patients per response group were TCR-analyzed; validation needed.

Time point reported: after neoadjuvant nivolumab, at surgical resection. Libraries were prepared by immunoSEQ multiplex PCR; TCRdb keeps only in-frame clonotypes and omits some of them. The sample consists of approximately 10,000 clones, roughly two thirds of them appearing once. The genes are TRBV19 and TRBJ1-5; D possibly corresponds to TRBD1 (5 bases). The receptor was isolated from a person between 40 and 79 years old with oral cavity squamous cell carcinoma. This sample comprised PBMCs, obtained after nivolumab (anti-PD-1) treatment. The CDR3 sequence: CASSIGQGFNNQPQHF. The DNA of the CDR3 is TGTGCCAGTAGTATAGGGCAGGGTTTCAACAATCAGCCCCAGCATTTT.